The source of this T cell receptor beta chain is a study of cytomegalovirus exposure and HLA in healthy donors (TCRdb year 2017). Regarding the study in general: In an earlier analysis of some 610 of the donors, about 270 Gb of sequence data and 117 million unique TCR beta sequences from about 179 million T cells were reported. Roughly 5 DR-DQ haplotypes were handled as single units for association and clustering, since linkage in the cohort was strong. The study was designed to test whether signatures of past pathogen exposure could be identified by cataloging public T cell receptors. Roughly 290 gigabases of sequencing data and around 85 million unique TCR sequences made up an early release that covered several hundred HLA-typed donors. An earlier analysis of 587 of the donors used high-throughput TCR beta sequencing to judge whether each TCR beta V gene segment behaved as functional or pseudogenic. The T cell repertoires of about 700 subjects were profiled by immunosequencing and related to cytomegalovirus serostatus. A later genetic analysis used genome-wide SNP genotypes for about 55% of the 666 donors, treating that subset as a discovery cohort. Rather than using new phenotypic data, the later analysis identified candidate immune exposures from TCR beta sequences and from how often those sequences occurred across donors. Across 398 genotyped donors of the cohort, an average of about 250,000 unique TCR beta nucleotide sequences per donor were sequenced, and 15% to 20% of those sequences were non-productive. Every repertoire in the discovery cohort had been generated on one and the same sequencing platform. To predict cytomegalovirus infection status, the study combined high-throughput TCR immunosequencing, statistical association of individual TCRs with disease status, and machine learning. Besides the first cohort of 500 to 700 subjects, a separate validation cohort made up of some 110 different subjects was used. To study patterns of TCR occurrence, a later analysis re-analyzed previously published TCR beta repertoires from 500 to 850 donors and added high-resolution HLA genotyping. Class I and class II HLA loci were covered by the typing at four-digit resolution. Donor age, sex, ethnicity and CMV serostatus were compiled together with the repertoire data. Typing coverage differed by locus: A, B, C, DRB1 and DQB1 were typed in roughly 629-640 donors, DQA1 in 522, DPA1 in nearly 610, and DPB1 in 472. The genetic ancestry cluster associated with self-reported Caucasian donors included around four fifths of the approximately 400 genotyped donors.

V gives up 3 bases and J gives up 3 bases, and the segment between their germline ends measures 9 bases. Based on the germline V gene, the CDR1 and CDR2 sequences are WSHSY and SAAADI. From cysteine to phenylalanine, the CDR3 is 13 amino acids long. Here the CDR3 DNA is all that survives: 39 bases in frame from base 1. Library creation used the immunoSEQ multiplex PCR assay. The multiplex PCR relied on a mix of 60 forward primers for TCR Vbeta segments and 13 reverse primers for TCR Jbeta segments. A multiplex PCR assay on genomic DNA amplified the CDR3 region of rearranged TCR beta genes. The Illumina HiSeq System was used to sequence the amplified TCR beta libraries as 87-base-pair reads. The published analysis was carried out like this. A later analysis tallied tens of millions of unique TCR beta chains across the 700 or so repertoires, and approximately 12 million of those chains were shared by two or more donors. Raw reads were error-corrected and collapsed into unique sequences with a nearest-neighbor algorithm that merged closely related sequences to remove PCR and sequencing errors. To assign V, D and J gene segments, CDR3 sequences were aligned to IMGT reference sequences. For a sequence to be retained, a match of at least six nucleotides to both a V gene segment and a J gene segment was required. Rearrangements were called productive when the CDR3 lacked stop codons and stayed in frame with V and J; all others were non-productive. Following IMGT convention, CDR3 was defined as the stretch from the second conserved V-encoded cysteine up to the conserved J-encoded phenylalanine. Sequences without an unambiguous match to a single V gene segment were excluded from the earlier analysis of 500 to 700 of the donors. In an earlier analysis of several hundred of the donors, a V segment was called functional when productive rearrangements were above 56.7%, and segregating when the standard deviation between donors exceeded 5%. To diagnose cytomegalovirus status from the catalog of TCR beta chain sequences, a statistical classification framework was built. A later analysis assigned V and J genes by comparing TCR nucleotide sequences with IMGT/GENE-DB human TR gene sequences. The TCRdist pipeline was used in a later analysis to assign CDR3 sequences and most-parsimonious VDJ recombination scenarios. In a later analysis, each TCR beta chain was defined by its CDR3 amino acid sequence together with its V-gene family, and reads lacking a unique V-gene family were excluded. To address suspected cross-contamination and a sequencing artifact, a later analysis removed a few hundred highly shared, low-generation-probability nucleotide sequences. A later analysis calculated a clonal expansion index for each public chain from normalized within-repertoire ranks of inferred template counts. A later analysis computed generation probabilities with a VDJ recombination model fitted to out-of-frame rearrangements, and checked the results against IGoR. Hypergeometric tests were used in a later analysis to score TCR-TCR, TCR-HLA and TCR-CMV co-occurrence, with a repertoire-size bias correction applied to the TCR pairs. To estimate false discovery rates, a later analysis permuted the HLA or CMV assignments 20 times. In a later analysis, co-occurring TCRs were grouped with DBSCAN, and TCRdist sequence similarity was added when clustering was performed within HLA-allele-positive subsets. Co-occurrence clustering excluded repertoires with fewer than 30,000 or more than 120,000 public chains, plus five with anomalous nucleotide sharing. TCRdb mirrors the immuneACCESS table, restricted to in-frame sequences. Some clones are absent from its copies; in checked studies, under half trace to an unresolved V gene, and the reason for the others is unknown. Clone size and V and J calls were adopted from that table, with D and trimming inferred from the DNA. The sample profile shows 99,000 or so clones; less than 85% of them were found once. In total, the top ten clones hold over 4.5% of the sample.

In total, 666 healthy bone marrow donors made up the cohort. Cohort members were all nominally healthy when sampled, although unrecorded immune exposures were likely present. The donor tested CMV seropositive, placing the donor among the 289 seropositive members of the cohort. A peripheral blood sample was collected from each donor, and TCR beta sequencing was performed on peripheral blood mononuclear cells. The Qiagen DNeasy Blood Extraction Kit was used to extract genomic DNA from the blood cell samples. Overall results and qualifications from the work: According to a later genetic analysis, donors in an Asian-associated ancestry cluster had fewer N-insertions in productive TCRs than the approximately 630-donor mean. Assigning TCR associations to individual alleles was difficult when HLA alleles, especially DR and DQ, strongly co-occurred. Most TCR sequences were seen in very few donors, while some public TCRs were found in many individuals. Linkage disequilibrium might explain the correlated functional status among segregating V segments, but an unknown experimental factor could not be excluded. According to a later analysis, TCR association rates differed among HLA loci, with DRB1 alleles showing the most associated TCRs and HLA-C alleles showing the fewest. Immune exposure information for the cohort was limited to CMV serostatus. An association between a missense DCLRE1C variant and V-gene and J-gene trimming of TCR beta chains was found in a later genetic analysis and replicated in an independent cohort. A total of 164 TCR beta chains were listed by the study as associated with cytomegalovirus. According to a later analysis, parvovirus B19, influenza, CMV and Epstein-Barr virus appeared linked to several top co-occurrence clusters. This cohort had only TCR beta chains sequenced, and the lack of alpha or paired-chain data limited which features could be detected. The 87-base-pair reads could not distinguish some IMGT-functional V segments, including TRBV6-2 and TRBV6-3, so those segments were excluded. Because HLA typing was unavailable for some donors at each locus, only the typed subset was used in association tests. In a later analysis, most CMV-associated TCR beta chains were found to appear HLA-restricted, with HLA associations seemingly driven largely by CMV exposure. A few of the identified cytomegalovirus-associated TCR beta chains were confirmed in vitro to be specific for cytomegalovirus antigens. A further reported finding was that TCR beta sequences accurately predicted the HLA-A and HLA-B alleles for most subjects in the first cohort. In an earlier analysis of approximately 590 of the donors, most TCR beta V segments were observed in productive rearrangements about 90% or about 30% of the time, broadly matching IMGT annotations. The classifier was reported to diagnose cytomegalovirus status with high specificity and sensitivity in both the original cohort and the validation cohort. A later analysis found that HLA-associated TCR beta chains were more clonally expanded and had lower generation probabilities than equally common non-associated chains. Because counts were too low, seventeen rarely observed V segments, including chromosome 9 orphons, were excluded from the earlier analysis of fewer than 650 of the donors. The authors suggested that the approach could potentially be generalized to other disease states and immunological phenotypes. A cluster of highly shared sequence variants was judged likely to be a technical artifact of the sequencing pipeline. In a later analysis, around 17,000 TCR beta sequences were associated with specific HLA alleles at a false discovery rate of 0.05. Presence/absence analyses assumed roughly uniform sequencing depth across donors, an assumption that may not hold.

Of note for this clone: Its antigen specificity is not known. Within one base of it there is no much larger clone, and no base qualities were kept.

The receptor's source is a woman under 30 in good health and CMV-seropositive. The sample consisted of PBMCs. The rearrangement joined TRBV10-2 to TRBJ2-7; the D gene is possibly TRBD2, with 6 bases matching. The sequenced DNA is TGCGCCAGCAGTGACCCGGGACTCTACGAGCAGTACTTC. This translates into CASSDPGLYEQYF.